This TCR beta chain was sequenced for a study of T cell repertoires in ileal Crohn's disease. Whole-study results and caveats: Clonal expansions were more frequent in active smokers than non-smokers at surgery. Compared with CD4 T cells, sorted CD8 cells carried more expanded clones.

Profiled with immunoSEQ multiplex PCR; TCRdb holds only in-frame clones, not every one. The sample carries some 60,000 clones, about 89% recorded once. Germline assignment: CDR1 LNHDA and CDR2 SQIVND (reference sequence). With 7 bases removed from V and 6 bases from J, the gap between germline ends came to 10 bases. CDR3 length equals 12 residues. In the case of this clone: No antigen is known for it.

Time point denoted: neoterminal ileum biopsy at postoperative endoscopy, about 6 months after surgery. Source material: ileal tissue. The sequence derives from an adult with Crohn's disease. The chain links TRBV19 to TRBJ1-5; the D gene is possibly TRBD1 (5 bases). In DNA, the CDR3 is TGTGCCAGTAAGGAGGGGACTCAGCCCCAGCATTTT. Its protein product is CASKEGTQPQHF.